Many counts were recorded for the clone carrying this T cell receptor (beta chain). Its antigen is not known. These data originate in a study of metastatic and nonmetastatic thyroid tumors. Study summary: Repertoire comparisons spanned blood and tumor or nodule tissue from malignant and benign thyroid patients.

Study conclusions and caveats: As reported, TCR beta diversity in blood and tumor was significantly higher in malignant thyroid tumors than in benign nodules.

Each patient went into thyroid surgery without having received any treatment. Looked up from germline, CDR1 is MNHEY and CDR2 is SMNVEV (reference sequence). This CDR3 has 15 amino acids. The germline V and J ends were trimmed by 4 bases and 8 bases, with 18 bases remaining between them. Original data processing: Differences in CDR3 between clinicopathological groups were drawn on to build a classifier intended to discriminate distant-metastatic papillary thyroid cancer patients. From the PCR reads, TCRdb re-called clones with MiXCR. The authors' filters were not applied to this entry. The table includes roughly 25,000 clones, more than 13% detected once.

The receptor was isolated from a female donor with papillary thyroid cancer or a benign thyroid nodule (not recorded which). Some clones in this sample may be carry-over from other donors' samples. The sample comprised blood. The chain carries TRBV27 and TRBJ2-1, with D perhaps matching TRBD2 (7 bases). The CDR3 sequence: CASSSFSGKGDEQFF. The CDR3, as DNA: TGTGCCAGCAGTTCCTTCAGCGGGAAGGGGGATGAGCAGTTCTTC.